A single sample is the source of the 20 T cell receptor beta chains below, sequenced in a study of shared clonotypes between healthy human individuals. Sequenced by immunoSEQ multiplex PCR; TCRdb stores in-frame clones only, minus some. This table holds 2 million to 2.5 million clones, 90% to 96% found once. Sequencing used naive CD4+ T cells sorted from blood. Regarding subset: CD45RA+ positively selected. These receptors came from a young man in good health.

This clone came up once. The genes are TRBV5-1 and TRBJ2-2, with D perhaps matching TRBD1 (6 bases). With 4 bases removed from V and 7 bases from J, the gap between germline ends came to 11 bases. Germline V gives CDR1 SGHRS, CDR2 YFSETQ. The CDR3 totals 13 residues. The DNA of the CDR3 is TGCGCCAGCAGCCTCACAGGGCTCGGGGAGCTGTTTTTT. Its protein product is CASSLTGLGELFF.

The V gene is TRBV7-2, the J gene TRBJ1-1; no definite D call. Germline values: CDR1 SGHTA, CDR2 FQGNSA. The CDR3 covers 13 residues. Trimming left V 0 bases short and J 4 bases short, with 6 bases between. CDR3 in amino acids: CASSLAAGTEAFF. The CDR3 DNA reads TGTGCCAGCAGCTTAGCTGCAGGCACTGAAGCTTTCTTT.

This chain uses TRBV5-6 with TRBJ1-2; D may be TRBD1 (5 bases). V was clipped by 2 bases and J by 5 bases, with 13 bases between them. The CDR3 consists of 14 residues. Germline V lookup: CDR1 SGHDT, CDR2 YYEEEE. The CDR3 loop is CASSFTGGGYGYTF. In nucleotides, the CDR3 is TGTGCCAGCAGCTTCACTGGGGGTGGGTATGGCTACACCTTC. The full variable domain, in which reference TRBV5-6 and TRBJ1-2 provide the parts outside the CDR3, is DAGVTQSPTHLIKTRGQQVTLRCSPKSGHDTVSWYQQALGQGPQFIFQYYEEEERQRGNFPDRFSGHQFPNYSSELNVNALLLGDSALYLCASSFTGGGYGYTFGSGTRLTVV.

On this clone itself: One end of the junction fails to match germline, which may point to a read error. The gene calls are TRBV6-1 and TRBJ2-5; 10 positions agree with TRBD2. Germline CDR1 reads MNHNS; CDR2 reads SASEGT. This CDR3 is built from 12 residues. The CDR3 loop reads CASKTSGETRYF. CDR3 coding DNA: TGTGCCAGCAAAACTAGCGGGGAGACCCGGTACTTC.

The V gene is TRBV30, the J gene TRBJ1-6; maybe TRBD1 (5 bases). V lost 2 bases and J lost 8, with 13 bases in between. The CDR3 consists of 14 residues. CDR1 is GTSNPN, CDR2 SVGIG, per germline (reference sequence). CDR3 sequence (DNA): TGTGCCTGGAGTCCCGGGGCCAGGGATTCACCCCTCCACTTT. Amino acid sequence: CAWSPGARDSPLHF. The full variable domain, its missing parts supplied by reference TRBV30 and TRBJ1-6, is SQTIHQWPATLVQPVGSPLSLECTVEGTSNPNLYWYRQAAGRGLQLLFYSVGIGQISSEVPQNLSASRPQDRQFILSSKKLLLSDSGFYLCAWSPGARDSPLHFGNGTRLTVT.

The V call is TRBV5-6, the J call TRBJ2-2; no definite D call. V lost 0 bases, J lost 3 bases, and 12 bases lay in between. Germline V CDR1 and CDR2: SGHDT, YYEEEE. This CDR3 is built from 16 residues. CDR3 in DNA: TGTGCCAGCAGCTTGGGAAATATCGGTGACACCGGGGAGCTGTTTTTT. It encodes CASSLGNIGDTGELFF.

The CDR3 DNA reads as TGCAGCGTTGAAGATCTCGGGGTTCAATCAGATACGCAGTATTTT. Translation: CSVEDLGVQSDTQYF. The rearrangement uses TRBV29-1 and TRBJ2-3; weak D call: TRBD2 (5 bases). The ends were cut back, 0 bases at V and 4 bases at J, with 14 bases in the middle. In germline, CDR1 is SQVTM, CDR2 ANQGSEA. The CDR3 length is 15 residues.

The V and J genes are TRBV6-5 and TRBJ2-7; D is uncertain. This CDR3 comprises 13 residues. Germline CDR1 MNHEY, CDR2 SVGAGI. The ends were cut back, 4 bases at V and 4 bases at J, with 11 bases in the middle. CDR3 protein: CASSSSRIYEQYF. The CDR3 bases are TGTGCCAGCAGTTCCTCCCGAATATACGAGCAGTACTTC.

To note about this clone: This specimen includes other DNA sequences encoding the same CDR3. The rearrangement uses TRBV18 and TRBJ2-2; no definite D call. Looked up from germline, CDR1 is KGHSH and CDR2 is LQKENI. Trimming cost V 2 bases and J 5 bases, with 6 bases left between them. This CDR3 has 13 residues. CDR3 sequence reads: CASSPGLTGELFF. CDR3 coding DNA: TGTGCCAGCTCACCAGGGCTAACCGGGGAGCTGTTTTTT.

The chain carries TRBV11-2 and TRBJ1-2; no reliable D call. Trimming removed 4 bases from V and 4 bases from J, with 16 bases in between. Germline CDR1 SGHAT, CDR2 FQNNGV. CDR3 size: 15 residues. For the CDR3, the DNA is TGTGCCAGCAGCTGGACCACTGACGGAAGCTATGGCTACACCTTC. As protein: CASSWTTDGSYGYTF.

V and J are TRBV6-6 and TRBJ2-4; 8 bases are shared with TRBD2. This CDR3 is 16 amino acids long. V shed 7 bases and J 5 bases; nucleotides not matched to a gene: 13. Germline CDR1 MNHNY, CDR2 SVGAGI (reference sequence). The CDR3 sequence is CASITGGGRLENIQYF. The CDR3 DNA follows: TGTGCCAGCATAACCGGGGGGGGCCGGTTGGAAAACATTCAGTACTTC.

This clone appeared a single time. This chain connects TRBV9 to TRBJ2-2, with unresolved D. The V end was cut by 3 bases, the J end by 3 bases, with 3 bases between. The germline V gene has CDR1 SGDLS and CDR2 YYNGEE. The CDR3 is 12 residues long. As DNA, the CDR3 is TGTGCCAGCAGCGCATACACCGGGGAGCTGTTTTTT. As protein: CASSAYTGELFF.

DNA for the CDR3: TGTGCCAGCAGTGTTGGGACCTTCACTGAAGCTTTCTTT. This encodes CASSVGTFTEAFF. V and J are TRBV6-1 and TRBJ1-1, with D perhaps matching TRBD1 (5 bases). With 4 bases removed from V and 4 bases from J, the gap between germline ends came to 10 bases. CDR1 is MNHNS, CDR2 SASEGT, per germline. This CDR3 has 13 amino acids.

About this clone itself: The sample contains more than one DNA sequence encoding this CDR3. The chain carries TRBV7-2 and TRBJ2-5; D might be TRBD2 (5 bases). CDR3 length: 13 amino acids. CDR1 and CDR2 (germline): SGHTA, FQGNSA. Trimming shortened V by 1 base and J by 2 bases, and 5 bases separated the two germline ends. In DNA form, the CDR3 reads TGTGCCAGCAGCTTAGGACTACAAGAGACCCAGTACTTC. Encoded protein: CASSLGLQETQYF.

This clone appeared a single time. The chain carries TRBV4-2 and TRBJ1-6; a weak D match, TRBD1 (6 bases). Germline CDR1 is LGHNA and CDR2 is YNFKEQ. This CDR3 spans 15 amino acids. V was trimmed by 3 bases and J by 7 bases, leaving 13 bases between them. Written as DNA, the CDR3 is TGTGCCAGCAGCCAGAATACAGGGCTGAATTCACCCCTCCACTTT. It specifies CASSQNTGLNSPLHF.

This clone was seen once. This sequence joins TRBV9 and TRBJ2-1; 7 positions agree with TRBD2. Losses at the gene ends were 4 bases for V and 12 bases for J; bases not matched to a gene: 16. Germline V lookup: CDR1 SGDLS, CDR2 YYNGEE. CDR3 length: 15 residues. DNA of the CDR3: TGTGCCAGCAGCCCACAGCAACGGTCGGGAGGCGCGCAGTTCTTC. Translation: CASSPQQRSGGAQFF.

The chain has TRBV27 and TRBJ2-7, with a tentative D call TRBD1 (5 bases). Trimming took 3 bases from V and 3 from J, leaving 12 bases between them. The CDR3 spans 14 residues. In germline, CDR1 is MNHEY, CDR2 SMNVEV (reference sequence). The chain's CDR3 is CASSFFGGHYEQYF. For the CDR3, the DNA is TGTGCCAGCAGTTTTTTTGGCGGACACTACGAGCAGTACTTC.

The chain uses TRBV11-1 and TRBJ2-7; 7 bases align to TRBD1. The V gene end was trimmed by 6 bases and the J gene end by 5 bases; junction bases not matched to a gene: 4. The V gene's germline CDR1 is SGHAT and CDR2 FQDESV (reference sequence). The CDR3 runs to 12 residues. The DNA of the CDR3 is TGTGCCAGCAGAGGACAGGAGGACGAGCAGTACTTC. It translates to CASRGQEDEQYF. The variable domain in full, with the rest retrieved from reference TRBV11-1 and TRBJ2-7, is EAEVAQSPRYKITEKSQAVAFWCDPISGHATLYWYRQILGQGPELLVQFQDESVVDDSQLPKDRFSAERLKGVDSTLKIQPAELGDSAMYLCASRGQEDEQYFGPGTRLTVT.

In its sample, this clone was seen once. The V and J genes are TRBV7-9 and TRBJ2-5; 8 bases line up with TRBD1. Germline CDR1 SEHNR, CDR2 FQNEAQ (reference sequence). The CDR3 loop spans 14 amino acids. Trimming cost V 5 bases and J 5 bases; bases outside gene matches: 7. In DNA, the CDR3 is TGTGCCAGCAGCGGACAGGGTTTCGGGGAGACCCAGTACTTC. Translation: CASSGQGFGETQYF.

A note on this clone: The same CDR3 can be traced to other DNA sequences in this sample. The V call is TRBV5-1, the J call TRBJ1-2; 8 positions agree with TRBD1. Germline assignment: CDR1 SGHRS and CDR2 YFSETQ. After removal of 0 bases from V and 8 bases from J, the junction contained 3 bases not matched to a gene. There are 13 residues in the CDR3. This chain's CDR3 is CASSLGQGFGYTF. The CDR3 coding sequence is TGCGCCAGCAGCTTGGGACAGGGGTTCGGCTACACCTTC.